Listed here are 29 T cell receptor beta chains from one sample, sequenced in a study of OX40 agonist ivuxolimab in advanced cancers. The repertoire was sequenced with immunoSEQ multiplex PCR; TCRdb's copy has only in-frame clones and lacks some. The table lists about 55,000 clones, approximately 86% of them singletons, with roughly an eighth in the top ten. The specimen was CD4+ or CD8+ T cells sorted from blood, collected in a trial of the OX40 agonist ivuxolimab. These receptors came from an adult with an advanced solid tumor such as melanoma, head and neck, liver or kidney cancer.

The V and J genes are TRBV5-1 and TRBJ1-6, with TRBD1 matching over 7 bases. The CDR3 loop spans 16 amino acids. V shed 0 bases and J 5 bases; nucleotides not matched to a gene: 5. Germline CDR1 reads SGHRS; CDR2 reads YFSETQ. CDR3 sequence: CASSLEGQSHNSPLHF. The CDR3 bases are TGCGCCAGCAGCTTGGAGGGACAGAGCCATAATTCACCCCTCCACTTT.

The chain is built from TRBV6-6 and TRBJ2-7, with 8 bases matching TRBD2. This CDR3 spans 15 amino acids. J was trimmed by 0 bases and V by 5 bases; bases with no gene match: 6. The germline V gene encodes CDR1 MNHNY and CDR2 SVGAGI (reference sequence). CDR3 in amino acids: CASSRTGTSSYEQYF. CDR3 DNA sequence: TGTGCCAGCAGTCGCACCGGGACTAGCTCCTACGAGCAGTACTTC.

The CDR3 DNA sequence: TGCGCCAGCAGGAATCGGGACAGGGCGCCGATGAGGTACAATGAGCAGTTCTTC. The encoded protein is CASRNRDRAPMRYNEQFF. The rearrangement uses TRBV5-1 and TRBJ2-1; 9 nucleotides line up with TRBD1. V dropped 5 bases and J dropped 4; count of bases not matched to a gene: 16. The CDR3 consists of 18 residues. In germline, CDR1 is SGHRS, CDR2 YFSETQ.

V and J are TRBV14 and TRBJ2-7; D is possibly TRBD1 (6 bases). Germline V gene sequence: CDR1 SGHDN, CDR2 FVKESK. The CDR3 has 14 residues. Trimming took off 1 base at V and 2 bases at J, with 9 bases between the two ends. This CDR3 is CASSQVGTPYEQYF. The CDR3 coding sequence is TGTGCCAGCAGCCAAGTGGGGACACCCTACGAGCAGTACTTC.

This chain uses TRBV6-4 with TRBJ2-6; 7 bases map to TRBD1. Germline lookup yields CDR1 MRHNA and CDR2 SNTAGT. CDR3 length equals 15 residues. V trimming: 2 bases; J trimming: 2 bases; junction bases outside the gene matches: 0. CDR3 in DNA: TGTGCCAGCAGTGACACAGGGGCTGGGGCCAACGTCCTGACTTTC. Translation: CASSDTGAGANVLTF.

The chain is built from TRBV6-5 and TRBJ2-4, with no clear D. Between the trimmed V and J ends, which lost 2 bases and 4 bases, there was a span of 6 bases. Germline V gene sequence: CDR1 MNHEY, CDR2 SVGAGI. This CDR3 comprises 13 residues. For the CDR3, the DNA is TGTGCCAGCAGTTACCCTACTAAAAACATTCAGTACTTC. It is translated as CASSYPTKNIQYF.

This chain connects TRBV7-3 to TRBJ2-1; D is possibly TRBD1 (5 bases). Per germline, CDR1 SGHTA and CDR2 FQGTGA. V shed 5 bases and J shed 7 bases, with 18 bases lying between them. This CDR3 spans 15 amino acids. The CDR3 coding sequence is TGTGCCAGCAGCCTAGACAGTGGTGCTTGGAATGAGCAGTTCTTC. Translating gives CASSLDSGAWNEQFF.

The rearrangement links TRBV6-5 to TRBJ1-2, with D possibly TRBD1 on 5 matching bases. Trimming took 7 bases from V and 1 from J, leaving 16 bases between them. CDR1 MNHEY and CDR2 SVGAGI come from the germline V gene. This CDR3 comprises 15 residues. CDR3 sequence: CASTMSGAINYGYTF. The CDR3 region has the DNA TGTGCCAGCACCATGAGCGGGGCGATTAACTATGGCTACACCTTC.

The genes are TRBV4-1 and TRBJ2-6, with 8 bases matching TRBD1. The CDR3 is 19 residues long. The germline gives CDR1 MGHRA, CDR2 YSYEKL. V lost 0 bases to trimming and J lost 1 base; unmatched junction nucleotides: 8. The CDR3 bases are TGCGCCAGCAGCCAAGATCCGGGACAGGTGGATTCTGGGGCCAACGTCCTGACTTTC. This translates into CASSQDPGQVDSGANVLTF.

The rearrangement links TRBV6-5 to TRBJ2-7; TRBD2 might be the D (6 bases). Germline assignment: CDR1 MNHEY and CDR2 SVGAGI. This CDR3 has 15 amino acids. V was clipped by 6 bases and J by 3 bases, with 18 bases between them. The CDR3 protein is CASRSVILSGYEQYF. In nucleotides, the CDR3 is TGTGCCAGCAGGTCCGTGATTCTTAGCGGCTACGAGCAGTACTTC.

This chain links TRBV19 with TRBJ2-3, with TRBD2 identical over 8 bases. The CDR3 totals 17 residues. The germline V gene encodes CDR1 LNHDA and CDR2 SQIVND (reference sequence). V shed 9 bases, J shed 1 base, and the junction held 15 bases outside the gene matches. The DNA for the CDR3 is TGTGCCAGCCGAAACCCGTCTGGGCGGGAGGGCACAGATACGCAGTATTTT. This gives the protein CASRNPSGREGTDTQYF.

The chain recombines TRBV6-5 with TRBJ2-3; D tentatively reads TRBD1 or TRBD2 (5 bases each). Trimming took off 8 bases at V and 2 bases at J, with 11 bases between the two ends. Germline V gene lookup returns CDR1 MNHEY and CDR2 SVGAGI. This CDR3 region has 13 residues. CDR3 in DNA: TGTGCCAGCTCGGGGCAGAACACAGATACGCAGTATTTT. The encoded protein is CASSGQNTDTQYF.

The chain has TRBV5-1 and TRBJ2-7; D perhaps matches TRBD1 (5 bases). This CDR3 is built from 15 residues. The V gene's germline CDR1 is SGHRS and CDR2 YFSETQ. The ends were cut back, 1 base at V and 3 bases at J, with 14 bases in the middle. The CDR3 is CASSLFPVQVYEQYF. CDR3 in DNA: TGCGCCAGCAGCTTGTTCCCGGTACAGGTCTACGAGCAGTACTTC.

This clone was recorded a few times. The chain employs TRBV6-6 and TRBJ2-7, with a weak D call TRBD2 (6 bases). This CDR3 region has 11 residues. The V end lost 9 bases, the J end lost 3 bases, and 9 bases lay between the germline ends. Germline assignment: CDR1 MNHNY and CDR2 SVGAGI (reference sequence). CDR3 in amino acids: CASTAGYEQYF. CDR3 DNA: TGTGCCAGTACAGCGGGCTACGAGCAGTACTTC.

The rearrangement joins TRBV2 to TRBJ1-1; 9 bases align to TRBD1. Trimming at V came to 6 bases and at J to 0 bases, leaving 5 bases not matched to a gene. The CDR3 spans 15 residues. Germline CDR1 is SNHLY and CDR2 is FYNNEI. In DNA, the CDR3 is TGTGCCAGCAGCAAACAGGGGGCCATGAACACTGAAGCTTTCTTT. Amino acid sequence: CASSKQGAMNTEAFF. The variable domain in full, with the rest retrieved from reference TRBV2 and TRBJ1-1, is EPEVTQTPSHQVTQMGQEVILRCVPISNHLYFYWYRQILGQKVEFLVSFYNNEISEKSEIFDDQFSVERPDGSNFTLKIRSTKLEDSAMYFCASSKQGAMNTEAFFGQGTRLTVV.

Here the CDR3 reads CASRKASVNTEAFF. The DNA of the CDR3 is TGTGCCAGCAGAAAGGCGTCAGTGAACACTGAAGCTTTCTTT. The chain carries TRBV2 and TRBJ1-1; no clear D. V was shortened by 6 bases and J by 0 bases, with 11 bases between the two germline ends. Per germline, CDR1 SNHLY and CDR2 FYNNEI. The CDR3 covers 14 residues.

In nucleotides, the CDR3 is TGTGCCAGCAGTCGCCATCGGACCGAATTGAACACTGAAGCTTTCTTT. Translation gives CASSRHRTELNTEAFF. The chain uses TRBV28 and TRBJ1-1; D is undetermined. The V end was cut by 5 bases, the J end by 0 bases, with 16 bases between. Per germline, CDR1 MDHEN and CDR2 SYDVKM. This CDR3 has 16 residues. Full variable domain (outside the CDR3, taken from reference TRBV28 and TRBJ1-1): DVKVTQSSRYLVKRTGEKVFLECVQDMDHENMFWYRQDPGLGLRLIYFSYDVKMKEKGDIPEGYSVSREKKERFSLILESASTNQTSMYLCASSRHRTELNTEAFFGQGTRLTVV.

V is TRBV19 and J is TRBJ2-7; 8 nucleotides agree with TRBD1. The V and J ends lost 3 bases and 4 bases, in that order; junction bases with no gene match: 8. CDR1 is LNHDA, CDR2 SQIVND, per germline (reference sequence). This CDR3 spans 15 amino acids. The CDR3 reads CASSIRDRRKYEQYF. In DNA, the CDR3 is TGTGCCAGTAGTATCCGGGACAGGCGGAAGTACGAGCAGTACTTC.

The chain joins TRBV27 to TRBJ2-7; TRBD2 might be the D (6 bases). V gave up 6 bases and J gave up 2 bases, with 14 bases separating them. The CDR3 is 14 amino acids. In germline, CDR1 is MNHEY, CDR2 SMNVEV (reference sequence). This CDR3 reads CASSPLRGPYEQYF. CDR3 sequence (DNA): TGTGCCAGCAGCCCACTGCGGGGACCCTACGAGCAGTACTTC.

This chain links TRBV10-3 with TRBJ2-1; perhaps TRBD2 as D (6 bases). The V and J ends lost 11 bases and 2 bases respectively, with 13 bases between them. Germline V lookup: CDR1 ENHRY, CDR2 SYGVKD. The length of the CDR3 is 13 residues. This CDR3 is CAHLRDTYNEQFF. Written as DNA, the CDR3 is TGTGCCCACCTGCGGGATACCTACAATGAGCAGTTCTTC.

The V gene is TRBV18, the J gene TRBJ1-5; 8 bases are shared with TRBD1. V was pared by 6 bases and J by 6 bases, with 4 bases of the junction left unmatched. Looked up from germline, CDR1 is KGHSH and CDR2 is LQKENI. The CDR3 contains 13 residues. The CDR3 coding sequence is TGTGCCAGCTCGGTACAGGGGGGTCAGCCCCAGCATTTT. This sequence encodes CASSVQGGQPQHF.

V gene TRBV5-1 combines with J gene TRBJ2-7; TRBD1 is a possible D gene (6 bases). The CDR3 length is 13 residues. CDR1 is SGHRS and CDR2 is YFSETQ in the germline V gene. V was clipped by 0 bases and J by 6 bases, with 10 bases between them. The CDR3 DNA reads TGCGCCAGCAGCTTGGGGAGACAGGTCGAGCAGTACTTC. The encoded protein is CASSLGRQVEQYF.

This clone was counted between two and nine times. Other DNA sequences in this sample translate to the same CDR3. The CDR3, as DNA: TGCGCCAGCAGCCAAGAGGATAGCAATCAGCCCCAGCATTTT. Translation: CASSQEDSNQPQHF. This chain connects TRBV4-1 to TRBJ1-5; D gene ambiguous. The germline V and J ends were trimmed by 0 bases and 0 bases, with 3 bases remaining between them. CDR3 length: 14 residues. CDR1 and CDR2 (germline): MGHRA, YSYEKL.

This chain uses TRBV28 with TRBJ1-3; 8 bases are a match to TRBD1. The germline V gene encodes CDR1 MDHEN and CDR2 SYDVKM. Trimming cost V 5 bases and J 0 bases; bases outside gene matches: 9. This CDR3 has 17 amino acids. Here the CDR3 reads CASSRLRDRLSGNTIYF. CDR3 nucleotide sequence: TGTGCCAGCAGTAGACTCCGGGACAGGCTCTCTGGAAACACCATATATTTT.

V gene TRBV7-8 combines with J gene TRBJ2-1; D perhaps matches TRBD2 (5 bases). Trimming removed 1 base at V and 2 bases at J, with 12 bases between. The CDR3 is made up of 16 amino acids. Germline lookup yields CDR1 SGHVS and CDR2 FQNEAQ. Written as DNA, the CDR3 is TGTGCCAGCAGCTTAGTCATCCTAGCTACCTACAATGAGCAGTTCTTC. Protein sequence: CASSLVILATYNEQFF.

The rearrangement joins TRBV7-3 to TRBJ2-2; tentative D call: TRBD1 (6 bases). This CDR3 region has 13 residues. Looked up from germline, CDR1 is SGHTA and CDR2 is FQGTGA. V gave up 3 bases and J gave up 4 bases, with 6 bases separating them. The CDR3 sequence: CASSFRGTGELFF. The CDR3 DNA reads TGTGCCAGCAGCTTCAGGGGCACCGGGGAGCTGTTTTTT.

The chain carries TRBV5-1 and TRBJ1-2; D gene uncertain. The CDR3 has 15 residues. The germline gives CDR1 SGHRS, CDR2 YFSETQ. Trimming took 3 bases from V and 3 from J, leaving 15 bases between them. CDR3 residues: CASSSFDLGDYGYTF. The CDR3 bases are TGCGCCAGCAGCTCCTTCGACCTCGGAGACTATGGCTACACCTTC. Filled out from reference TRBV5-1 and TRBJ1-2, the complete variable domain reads KAGVTQTPRYLIKTRGQQVTLSCSPISGHRSVSWYQQTPGQGLQFLFEYFSETQRNKGNFPGRFSGRQFSNSRSEMNVSTLELGDSALYLCASSSFDLGDYGYTFGSGTRLTVV.

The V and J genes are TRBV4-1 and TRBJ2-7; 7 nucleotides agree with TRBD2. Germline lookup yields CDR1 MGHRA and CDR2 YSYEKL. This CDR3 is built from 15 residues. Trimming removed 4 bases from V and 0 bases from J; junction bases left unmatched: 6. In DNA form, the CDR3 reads TGCGCCAGCAGCCCTGCGGGACTACTCTCCTACGAGCAGTACTTC. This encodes CASSPAGLLSYEQYF.

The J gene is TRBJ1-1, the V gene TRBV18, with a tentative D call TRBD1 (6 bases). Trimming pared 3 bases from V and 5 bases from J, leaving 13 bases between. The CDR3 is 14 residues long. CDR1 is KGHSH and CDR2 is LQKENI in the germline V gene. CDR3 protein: CASSPDTQGTEAFF. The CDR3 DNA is TGTGCCAGCTCACCGGACACCCAGGGGACTGAAGCTTTCTTT.